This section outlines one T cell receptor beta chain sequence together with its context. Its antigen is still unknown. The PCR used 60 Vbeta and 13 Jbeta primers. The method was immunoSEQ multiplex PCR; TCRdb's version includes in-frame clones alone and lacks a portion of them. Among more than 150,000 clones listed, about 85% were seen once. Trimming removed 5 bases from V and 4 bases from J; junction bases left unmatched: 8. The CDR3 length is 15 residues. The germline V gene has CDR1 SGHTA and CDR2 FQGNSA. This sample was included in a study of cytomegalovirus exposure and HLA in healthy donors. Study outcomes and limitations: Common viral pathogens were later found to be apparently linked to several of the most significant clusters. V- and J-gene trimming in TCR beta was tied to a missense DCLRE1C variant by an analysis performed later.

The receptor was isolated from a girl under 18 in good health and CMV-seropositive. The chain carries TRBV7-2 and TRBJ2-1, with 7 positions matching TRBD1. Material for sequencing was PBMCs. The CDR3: CASSKGWGQYNEQFF. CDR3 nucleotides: TGTGCCAGCAGCAAGGGGTGGGGACAGTACAATGAGCAGTTCTTC.